This TCR beta chain was identified in a study of Graves' ophthalmopathy and Graves' hyperthyroidism. Overall study context: Stable hyperthyroid donors showed no ophthalmopathy during 18 months follow-up. Findings and limits, study-wide: Blood contained most expanded thyroid clonotypes exceeding 0.001 frequency. The model achieved 70.59% sensitivity and around 72% specificity for ophthalmopathy progression. Cross-validated, the 13-signature model showed 87.88%/81.08% sensitivity/specificity, and 80%/75% in the test set.

About this clonotype itself: The target antigen is unknown.

The study amplified TCR beta CDR3 regions using RNA transcripts. HTBI primers served in a first-round RT-PCR, which a second-round multiplex PCR followed. From the multiplex PCR reads, TCRdb called clonotypes with MiXCR, one entry per CDR3 protein. The sample shows 1 million to 1.3 million distinct CDR3 sequences, less than 45% of them seen only once. V shed 6 bases and J shed 1 base, with 16 bases lying between them. The CDR3 is 16 residues long. Germline CDR1 is SGHVS and CDR2 is FNYEAQ. Sequencing was carried out using peripheral blood or thyroid tissue (not recorded which). The chain is built from TRBV7-6 and TRBJ2-1, with a possible D match to TRBD2 (5 bases). The sequence derives from an adult man with Graves' hyperthyroidism. CDR3 bases: TGTGCCAGCAGTCGGTCCCTAGCTCTATCCTACAATGAGCAGTTCTTC. It translates to CASSRSLALSYNEQFF.